This T cell receptor beta chain was identified in a study of shared clonotypes between healthy human individuals. The overall study: The study drew on a couple of women and three men aged 18 to 49 as donors.

Findings and limits, study-wide: The authors sampled blood alone, and tissue repertoires likely differ. Rarefaction exposed incomplete sorted-subset sequencing despite large depth.

Using immunoSEQ multiplex PCR, the repertoire was profiled, and TCRdb retains in-frame clones only, with some absent. The data contain roughly 2.4 million clones, 90% to 96% of them singletons. About this clone itself: Its antigen remains unknown.

The source is a man aged 18 to 29 in good health. Source material: naive CD4+ T cells sorted from blood. As for subset: CD45RA+ positively selected.

DNA for the CDR3: TGTGCCAGCTCACCACTTCCAGGCGGGTTCGGGGAGCTGTTTTTT. This gives the protein CASSPLPGGFGELFF. The chain combines TRBV18 with TRBJ2-2; tentative D call: TRBD2 (5 bases). The CDR3 extends over 15 amino acids. Germline V gene sequence: CDR1 KGHSH, CDR2 LQKENI. The ends were cut back, 1 base at V and 7 bases at J, with 13 bases in the middle.